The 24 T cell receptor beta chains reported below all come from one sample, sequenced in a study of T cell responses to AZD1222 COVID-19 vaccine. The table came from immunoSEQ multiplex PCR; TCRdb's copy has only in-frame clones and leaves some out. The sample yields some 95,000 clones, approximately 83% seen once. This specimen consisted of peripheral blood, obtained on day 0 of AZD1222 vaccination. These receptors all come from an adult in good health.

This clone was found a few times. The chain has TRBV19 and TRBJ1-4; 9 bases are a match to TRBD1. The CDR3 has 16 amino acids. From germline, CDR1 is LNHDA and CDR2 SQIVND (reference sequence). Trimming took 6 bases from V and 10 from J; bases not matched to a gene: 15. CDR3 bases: TGTGCCAGTAGCCAAGTAGCCGGACAGGGGCAGGGAAAACTGTTTTTT. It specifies CASSQVAGQGQGKLFF.

CDR3 residues: CAWDLGLYNEQFF. In nucleotides, the CDR3 is TGTGCCTGGGATCTGGGGCTCTACAATGAGCAGTTCTTC. V usage is TRBV30 and J usage is TRBJ2-1, with D possibly being TRBD1 (5 bases). Trimming removed 5 bases from V and 3 bases from J, with 11 bases in between. The CDR3 runs to 13 residues. CDR1 and CDR2 (germline): GTSNPN, SVGIG (reference sequence).

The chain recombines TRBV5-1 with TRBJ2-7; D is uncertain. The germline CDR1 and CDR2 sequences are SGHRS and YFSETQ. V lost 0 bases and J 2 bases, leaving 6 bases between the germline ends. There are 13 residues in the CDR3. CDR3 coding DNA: TGCGCCAGCAGCTTGGACGGACCCTACGAGCAGTACTTC. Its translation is CASSLDGPYEQYF.

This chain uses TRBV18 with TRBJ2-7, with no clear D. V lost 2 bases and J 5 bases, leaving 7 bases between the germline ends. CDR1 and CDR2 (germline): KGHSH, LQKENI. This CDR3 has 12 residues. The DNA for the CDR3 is TGTGCCAGCTCACCAACCCGGGACGAGCAGTACTTC. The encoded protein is CASSPTRDEQYF. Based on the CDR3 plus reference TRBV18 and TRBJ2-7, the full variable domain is NAGVMQNPRHLVRRRGQEARLRCSPMKGHSHVYWYRQLPEEGLKFMVYLQKENIIDESGMPKERFSAEFPKEGPSILRIQQVVRGDSAAYFCASSPTRDEQYFGPGTRLTVT.

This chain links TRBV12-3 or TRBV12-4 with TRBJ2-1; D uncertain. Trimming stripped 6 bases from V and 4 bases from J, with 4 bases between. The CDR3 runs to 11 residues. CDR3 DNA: TGTGCCAGCAGCTCGTACAATGAGCAGTTCTTC. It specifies CASSSYNEQFF.

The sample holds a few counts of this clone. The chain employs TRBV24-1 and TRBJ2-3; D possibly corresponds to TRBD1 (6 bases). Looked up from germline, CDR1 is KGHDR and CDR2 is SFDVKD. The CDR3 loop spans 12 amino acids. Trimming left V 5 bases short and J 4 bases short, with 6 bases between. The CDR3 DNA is TGTGCCACCAGTGGACAGGCAGATACGCAGTATTTT. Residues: CATSGQADTQYF.

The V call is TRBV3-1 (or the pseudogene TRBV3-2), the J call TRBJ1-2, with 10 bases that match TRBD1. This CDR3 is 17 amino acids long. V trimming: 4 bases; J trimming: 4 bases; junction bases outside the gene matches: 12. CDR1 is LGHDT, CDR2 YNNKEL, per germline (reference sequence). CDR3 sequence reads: CASSLGQGEGGVYGYTF. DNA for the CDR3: TGTGCCAGCAGCCTTGGACAGGGGGAGGGTGGGGTCTATGGCTACACCTTC.

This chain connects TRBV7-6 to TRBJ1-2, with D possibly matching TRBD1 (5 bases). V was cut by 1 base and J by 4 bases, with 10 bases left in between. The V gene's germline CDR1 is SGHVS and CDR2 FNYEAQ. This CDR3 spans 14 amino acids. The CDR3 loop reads CASSLDQGSYGYTF. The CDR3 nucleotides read TGTGCCAGCAGCTTAGATCAGGGCAGCTATGGCTACACCTTC.

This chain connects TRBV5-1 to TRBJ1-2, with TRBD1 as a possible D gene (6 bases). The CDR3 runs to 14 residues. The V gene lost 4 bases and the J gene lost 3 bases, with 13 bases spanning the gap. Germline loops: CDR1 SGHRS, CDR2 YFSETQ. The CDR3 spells CASSPRDTYYGYTF. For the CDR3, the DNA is TGCGCCAGCAGCCCACGGGACACATACTATGGCTACACCTTC.

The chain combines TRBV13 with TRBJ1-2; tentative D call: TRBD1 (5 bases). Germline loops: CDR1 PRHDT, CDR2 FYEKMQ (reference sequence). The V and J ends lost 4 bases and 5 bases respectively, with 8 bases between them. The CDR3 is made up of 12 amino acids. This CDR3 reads CASSSRQYGYTF. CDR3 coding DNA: TGTGCCAGCAGCTCTAGACAGTATGGCTACACCTTC.

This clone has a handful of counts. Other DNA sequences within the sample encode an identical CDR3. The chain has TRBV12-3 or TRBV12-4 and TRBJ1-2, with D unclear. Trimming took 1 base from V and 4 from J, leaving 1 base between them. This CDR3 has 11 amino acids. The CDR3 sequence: CASSLGYGYTF. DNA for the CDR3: TGTGCCAGCAGTTTAGGCTATGGCTACACCTTC.

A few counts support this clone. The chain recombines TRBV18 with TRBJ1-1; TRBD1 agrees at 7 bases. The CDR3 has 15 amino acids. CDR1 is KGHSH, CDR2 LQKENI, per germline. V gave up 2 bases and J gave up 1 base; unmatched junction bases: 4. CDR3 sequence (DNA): TGTGCCAGCTCACCAATCCCAGGGGGGAACACTGAAGCTTTCTTT. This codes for CASSPIPGGNTEAFF.

This CDR3 reads CASSLLDTQYF. DNA for the CDR3: TGTGCCAGCAGCTTATTGGATACGCAGTATTTT. The rearrangement joins TRBV7-2 to TRBJ2-3; the D is unclear. V lost 2 bases, J lost 6 bases, and 3 bases lay in between. The CDR3 spans 11 residues. Germline CDR1 SGHTA, CDR2 FQGNSA.

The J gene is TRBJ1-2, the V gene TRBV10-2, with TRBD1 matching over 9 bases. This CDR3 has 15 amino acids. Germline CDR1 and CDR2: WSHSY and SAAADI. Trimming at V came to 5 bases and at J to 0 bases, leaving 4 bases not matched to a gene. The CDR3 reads CASSPQGAPNYGYTF. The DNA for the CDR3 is TGCGCCAGCAGTCCACAGGGGGCGCCTAACTATGGCTACACCTTC.

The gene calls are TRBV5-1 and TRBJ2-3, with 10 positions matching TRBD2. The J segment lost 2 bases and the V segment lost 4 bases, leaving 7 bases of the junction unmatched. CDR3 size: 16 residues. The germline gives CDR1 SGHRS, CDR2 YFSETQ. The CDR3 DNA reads TGCGCCAGCAGCGCCGGACTAGCGGAATACACAGATACGCAGTATTTT. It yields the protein CASSAGLAEYTDTQYF.

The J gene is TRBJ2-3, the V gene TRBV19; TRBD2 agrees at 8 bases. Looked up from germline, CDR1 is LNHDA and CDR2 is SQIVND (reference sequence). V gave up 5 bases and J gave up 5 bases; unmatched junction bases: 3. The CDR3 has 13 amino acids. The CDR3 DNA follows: TGTGCCAGTAGTTTCGGGAGGGGAGATACGCAGTATTTT. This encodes CASSFGRGDTQYF.

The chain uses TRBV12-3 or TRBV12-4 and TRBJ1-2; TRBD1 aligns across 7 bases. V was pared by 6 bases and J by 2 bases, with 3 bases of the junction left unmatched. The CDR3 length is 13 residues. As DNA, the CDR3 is TGTGCCAGCAGCCTGACAGGGAACTATGGCTACACCTTC. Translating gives CASSLTGNYGYTF.

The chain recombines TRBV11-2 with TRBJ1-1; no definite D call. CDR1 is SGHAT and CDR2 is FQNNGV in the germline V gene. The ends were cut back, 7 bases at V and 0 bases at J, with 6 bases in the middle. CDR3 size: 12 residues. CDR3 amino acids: CASNGVNTEAFF. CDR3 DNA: TGTGCCAGCAACGGGGTGAACACTGAAGCTTTCTTT.

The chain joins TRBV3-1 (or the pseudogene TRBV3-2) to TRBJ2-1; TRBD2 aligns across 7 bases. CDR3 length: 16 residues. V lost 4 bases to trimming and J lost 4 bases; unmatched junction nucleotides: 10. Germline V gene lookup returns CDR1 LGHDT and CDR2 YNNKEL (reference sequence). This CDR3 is CASSRRARTSYNEQFF. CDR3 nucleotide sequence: TGTGCCAGCAGCCGCCGTGCGAGGACTAGTTACAATGAGCAGTTCTTC.

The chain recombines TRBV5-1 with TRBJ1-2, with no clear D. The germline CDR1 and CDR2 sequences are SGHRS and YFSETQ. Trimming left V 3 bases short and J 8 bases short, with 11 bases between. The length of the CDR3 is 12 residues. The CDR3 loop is CASSSGSPGYTF. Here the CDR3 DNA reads TGCGCCAGCAGCTCCGGGAGCCCCGGCTACACCTTC.

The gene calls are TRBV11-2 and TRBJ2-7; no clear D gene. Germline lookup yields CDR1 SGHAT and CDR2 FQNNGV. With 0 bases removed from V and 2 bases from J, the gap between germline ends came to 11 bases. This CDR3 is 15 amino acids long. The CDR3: CASSLDMEIAYEQYF. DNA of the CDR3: TGTGCCAGCAGCTTAGATATGGAGATCGCCTACGAGCAGTACTTC.

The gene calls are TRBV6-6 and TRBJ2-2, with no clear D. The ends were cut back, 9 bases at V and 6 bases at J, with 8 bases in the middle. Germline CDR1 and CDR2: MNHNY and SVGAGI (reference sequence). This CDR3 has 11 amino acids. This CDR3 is CASWAAGELFF. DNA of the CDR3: TGTGCCAGTTGGGCTGCCGGGGAGCTGTTTTTT.

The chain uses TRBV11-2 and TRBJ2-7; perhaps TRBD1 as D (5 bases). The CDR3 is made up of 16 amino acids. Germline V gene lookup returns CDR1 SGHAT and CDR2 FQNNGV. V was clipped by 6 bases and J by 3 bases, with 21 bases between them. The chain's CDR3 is CASSLSSSGFVYEQYF. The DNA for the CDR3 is TGTGCCAGCAGTCTATCGAGTTCAGGGTTTGTCTACGAGCAGTACTTC.

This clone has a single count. Here the CDR3 DNA reads TGTGCCACCGAACAGGGGGATAGCTCTGGGGCCAACGTCCTGACTTTC. Its translation is CATEQGDSSGANVLTF. The rearrangement uses TRBV24-1 and TRBJ2-6; 8 bases match TRBD1. The CDR3 spans 16 residues. V dropped 9 bases and J dropped 0; count of bases not matched to a gene: 6. CDR1 is KGHDR, CDR2 SFDVKD, per germline.